This TCR beta chain is drawn from a study of CD8 T cells in ankylosing spondylitis. V shed 0 bases and J 7 bases; nucleotides not matched to a gene: 12. This CDR3 has 17 residues. Germline-derived CDR1 and CDR2 are DFQATT and SNEGSKA (reference sequence). Points from the study as a whole: Disease-linked clones displayed a CD8+ phenotype and appeared relatively rarely in peripheral blood. In ankylosing spondylitis blood, a motif of about eight highly homologous TCR beta variants appeared characteristic.

MiXCR, run by TCRdb on the 5' RACE reads, gives a single entry per CDR3 protein. This table holds about 840,000 distinct CDR3 sequences, about 11% found once. Details on this clonotype: Its antigen is unidentified.

V is TRBV20-1 and J is TRBJ2-1, with 10 nucleotides matching TRBD1. Material: blood, either unsorted or a sorted T cell fraction (not recorded which). The TCR sequence derives from a male donor with ankylosing spondylitis. The CDR3: CSARDPKGQGSVNEQFF. The DNA of the CDR3 is TGCAGTGCTAGAGATCCGAAGGGACAGGGGTCAGTGAATGAGCAGTTCTTC.